The 19 T cell receptor beta chains presented below share a single source sample, sequenced in a study of T cells after somatic rescue of genetic block. Clones were sequenced by immunoSEQ multiplex PCR, and TCRdb holds only the in-frame ones, with some missing. The table has 70,000 to 95,000 clones, about 87% seen once. The sequenced sample was peripheral blood mononuclear cells (PBMCs). The receptors were sampled from a young woman.

V usage is TRBV28 and J usage is TRBJ1-3; D might be TRBD1 (5 bases). The germline gives CDR1 MDHEN, CDR2 SYDVKM. V was shortened by 3 bases and J by 2 bases, with 8 bases between the two germline ends. CDR3 length: 14 amino acids. The chain's CDR3 is CASSFGAPGNTIYF. DNA of the CDR3: TGTGCCAGCAGTTTTGGGGCGCCTGGAAACACCATATATTTT.

The chain links TRBV29-1 to TRBJ2-1; 11 positions agree with TRBD2. The J segment lost 7 bases and the V segment lost 7 bases, leaving 9 bases of the junction unmatched. This CDR3 is 14 amino acids long. Germline V gene data show CDR1 as SQVTM and CDR2 as ANQGSEA. The CDR3 sequence: CSGEGLAGGNEQFF. The CDR3 DNA sequence: TGCAGCGGTGAGGGCCTAGCGGGAGGTAATGAGCAGTTCTTC.

The chain employs TRBV19 and TRBJ2-7; the match to TRBD2 covers 14 bases. V lost 6 bases and J lost 3; bases outside the gene matches: 7. Germline CDR1 and CDR2: LNHDA and SQIVND (reference sequence). The CDR3 contains 16 residues. The CDR3, as DNA: TGTGCCAGTAGCCCCAGGGGGACTAGCGGGGGCTACGAGCAGTACTTC. This gives the protein CASSPRGTSGGYEQYF.

The J gene is TRBJ1-2, the V gene TRBV6-5; D ambiguous. Germline V gene lookup returns CDR1 MNHEY and CDR2 SVGAGI. The CDR3 covers 12 residues. Trimming cost V 6 bases and J 13 bases, with 18 bases left between them. The CDR3 sequence is CASRTGLLDLTF. CDR3 nucleotides: TGTGCCAGCAGAACCGGACTTTTGGATCTCACCTTC.

The chain has TRBV28 and TRBJ1-3, with D unclear. V gave up 5 bases and J gave up 0 bases, with 11 bases separating them. This CDR3 has 15 amino acids. The germline V gene has CDR1 MDHEN and CDR2 SYDVKM. The CDR3 DNA sequence: TGTGCCAGCAGTCTACATACACTCTCTGGAAACACCATATATTTT. As protein: CASSLHTLSGNTIYF.

The V and J genes are TRBV6-6 and TRBJ2-1; maybe TRBD2 (6 bases). From germline, CDR1 is MNHNY and CDR2 SVGAGI (reference sequence). This CDR3 is 15 amino acids long. Trimming took 6 bases from V and 2 from J, leaving 14 bases between them. CDR3 protein: CASSSLASTYNEQFF. The CDR3 DNA follows: TGTGCCAGCAGCTCCCTAGCGAGCACCTACAATGAGCAGTTCTTC.

This chain connects TRBV28 to TRBJ2-3; D assignment may be TRBD1 or TRBD2 (5 bases each). CDR3 length: 15 residues. CDR1 and CDR2 (germline): MDHEN, SYDVKM. The V gene lost 5 bases and the J gene lost 4 bases, with 16 bases spanning the gap. Written as DNA, the CDR3 is TGTGCCAGCAGTACCCGGGACCTCCTCCCAGATACGCAGTATTTT. Translation gives CASSTRDLLPDTQYF.

This rearrangement joins TRBV5-3 to TRBJ2-7, with D maybe TRBD2 (6 bases). TRBV5-3 is reported as an ORF; its role is uncertain. V was pared by 4 bases and J by 0 bases, with 14 bases between. CDR3 length: 15 residues. In DNA form, the CDR3 reads TGTGCCAGAAGCCCCCCGGCCGGGAGCTCCTACGAGCAGTACTTC. This codes for CARSPPAGSSYEQYF.

The V call is TRBV6-5, the J call TRBJ1-1; possible D gene TRBD1, 5 bases. V was pared by 5 bases and J by 7 bases, with 14 bases between. This CDR3 region has 13 residues. In germline, CDR1 is MNHEY, CDR2 SVGAGI. The CDR3: CASSLSRDGEAFF. In nucleotides, the CDR3 is TGTGCCAGCAGTCTATCCCGGGACGGTGAAGCTTTCTTT.

This chain links TRBV5-6 with TRBJ1-2; tentatively, D is TRBD1 (5 bases). Trimming took 2 bases from V and 10 from J, leaving 12 bases between them. Germline V gene lookup returns CDR1 SGHDT and CDR2 YYEEEE. This CDR3 comprises 12 residues. CDR3 DNA sequence: TGTGCCAGCAGCTTAGCAGGGAGCACCTACACCTTC. This gives the protein CASSLAGSTYTF.

The J gene is TRBJ2-1, the V gene TRBV2, with no clear D. CDR3 length: 8 amino acids. Trimming took off 3 bases at V and 15 bases at J, with 3 bases between the two ends. Germline V gene data show CDR1 as SNHLY and CDR2 as FYNNEI. The CDR3 DNA sequence: TGTGCCAGCAGTGATCGGTTCTTC. This translates into CASSDRFF.

This chain connects TRBV28 to TRBJ1-4, with 7 bases identical to TRBD1. V gave up 6 bases and J gave up 12 bases; unmatched junction bases: 16. This CDR3 has 15 amino acids. CDR1 MDHEN and CDR2 SYDVKM come from the germline V gene. The CDR3 DNA sequence: TGTGCCAGCAGCCTACAGGGGCCCAACCCCAGGGAACTGTTTTTT. Protein sequence: CASSLQGPNPRELFF.

This clone was found once. The chain is built from TRBV27 and TRBJ2-2; D is perhaps TRBD1 (5 bases). This CDR3 comprises 14 residues. V was cut by 7 bases and J by 4 bases, with 13 bases left in between. Germline lookup yields CDR1 MNHEY and CDR2 SMNVEV (reference sequence). The CDR3 loop reads CASTHRTSTGELFF. CDR3 sequence (DNA): TGTGCCAGCACCCATCGGACATCCACCGGGGAGCTGTTTTTT.

This chain connects TRBV9 to TRBJ2-3, with a weak D call TRBD2 (6 bases). CDR3 size: 14 residues. V was trimmed by 0 bases and J by 6 bases, leaving 11 bases between them. Germline lookup yields CDR1 SGDLS and CDR2 YYNGEE. The chain's CDR3 is CASSVGAGVDTQYF. The CDR3 nucleotides are TGTGCCAGCAGCGTAGGAGCGGGCGTGGATACGCAGTATTTT. Combining the CDR3 with reference TRBV9 and TRBJ2-3 gives the whole variable domain DSGVTQTPKHLITATGQRVTLRCSPRSGDLSVYWYQQSLDQGLQFLIQYYNGEERAKGNILERFSAQQFPDLHSELNLSSLELGDSALYFCASSVGAGVDTQYFGPGTRLTVL.

DNA for the CDR3: TGCGCCAGCAGCTTGGGGACAGCCACCTACGAGCAGTACTTC. This sequence encodes CASSLGTATYEQYF. The genes are TRBV5-1 and TRBJ2-7; D possibly corresponds to TRBD1 (6 bases). Per the germline V gene, CDR1 is SGHRS and CDR2 is YFSETQ. The CDR3 has 14 amino acids. V was cut by 0 bases and J by 2 bases, with 9 bases left in between.

This clone was seen more than once but under ten times. J is TRBJ2-1 and V is TRBV7-3; D gene ambiguous. Looked up from germline, CDR1 is SGHTA and CDR2 is FQGTGA. The CDR3 runs to 13 residues. Trimming pared 0 bases from V and 9 bases from J, leaving 9 bases between. CDR3 amino acids: CASSLTGYGEQFF. In DNA, the CDR3 is TGTGCCAGCAGCTTAACTGGGTACGGTGAGCAGTTCTTC.

The chain links TRBV7-9 to TRBJ1-4, with TRBD1 as a possible D gene (5 bases). This CDR3 region has 16 residues. The germline V and J ends were trimmed by 5 bases and 2 bases, with 15 bases remaining between them. The V gene's germline CDR1 is SEHNR and CDR2 FQNEAQ (reference sequence). DNA for the CDR3: TGTGCCAGCAGCCAAATCTCGGGGGGGACTAATGAAAAACTGTTTTTT. Translating gives CASSQISGGTNEKLFF.

This clone appeared once. CDR3 in DNA: TGTGCCAGCAGTGGGAGGGGGTATGGCTACACCTTC. This sequence encodes CASSGRGYGYTF. The gene calls are TRBV27 and TRBJ1-2; D is possibly TRBD1 (6 bases). Trimming took off 5 bases at V and 5 bases at J, with 9 bases between the two ends. The length of the CDR3 is 12 residues. The germline V gene encodes CDR1 MNHEY and CDR2 SMNVEV (reference sequence).

The rearrangement joins TRBV6-1 to TRBJ1-2; D is unclear. The germline V gene has CDR1 MNHNS and CDR2 SASEGT. The CDR3 contains 15 residues. V lost 2 bases and J lost 5, with 15 bases in between. The CDR3 reads CASSESLTAAYGYTF. CDR3 nucleotide sequence: TGTGCCAGCAGTGAATCCCTAACAGCAGCTTATGGCTACACCTTC.